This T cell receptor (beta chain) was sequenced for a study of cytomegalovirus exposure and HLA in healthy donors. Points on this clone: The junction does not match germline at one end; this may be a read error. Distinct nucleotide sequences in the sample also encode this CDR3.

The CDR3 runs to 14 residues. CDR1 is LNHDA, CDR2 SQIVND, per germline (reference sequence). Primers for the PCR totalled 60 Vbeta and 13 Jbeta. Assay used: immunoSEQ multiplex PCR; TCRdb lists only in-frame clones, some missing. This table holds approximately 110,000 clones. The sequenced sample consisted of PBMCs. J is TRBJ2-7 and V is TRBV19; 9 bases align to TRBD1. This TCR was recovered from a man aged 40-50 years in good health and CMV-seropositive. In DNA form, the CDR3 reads TGTGCCAGCAGTATCCGACAGGGGGCCTACGAGCAGTACTTC. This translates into CASSIRQGAYEQYF.